The clone carrying this T cell receptor (beta chain) showed up many times. This specimen belongs to a study of response to subunit inactivated influenza vaccine. TCRdb reanalysed the RT-PCR reads using MiXCR and keeps one entry per CDR3 protein. The sample records approximately 730,000 distinct CDR3 sequences, about 15% being singletons. Sequencing used PBMCs from blood, obtained around two weeks before vaccination. The receptor comes from a man aged 50-60 years who received an inactivated influenza vaccine.

The DNA of the CDR3 is TGTGCCAGCAGCCAAGACCTCAAGGGGTACACTGAAGCTTTCTTT. Translated, it gives CASSQDLKGYTEAFF. The chain uses TRBV4-2 and TRBJ1-1, with D possibly being TRBD1 (5 bases). The CDR3 length is 15 residues. Germline V gives CDR1 LGHNA, CDR2 YNFKEQ. V dropped 0 bases and J dropped 3 bases, with 11 bases sitting between them.